A single sample is the source of the 11 T cell receptor beta chains below, sequenced in a study of blood T cells in healthy people across ages. PCR was performed a second time for 7 to 11 cycles using a sample-barcoded 5' primer and a J-beta primer mix. TCRdb reprocessed the 5' RACE reads via MiXCR and lists one record per CDR3 protein. The sample has approximately 1.5 million distinct CDR3 sequences, about 31% seen once. The sample was blood. The receptor set was obtained from a woman aged 25 to 39 in good health.

This clonotype showed up just a few times. The CDR3 protein is CASSSIAGGPAYREEQFF. CDR3 nucleotide sequence: TGTGCCAGCAGTTCGATAGCGGGAGGGCCCGCTTACAGGGAAGAGCAGTTCTTC. The genes are TRBV27 and TRBJ2-1, with 11 nucleotides matching TRBD2. The germline V gene encodes CDR1 MNHEY and CDR2 SMNVEV (reference sequence). V trimming: 4 bases; J trimming: 10 bases; junction bases outside the gene matches: 18. This CDR3 has 18 residues.

V usage is TRBV7-9 and J usage is TRBJ2-2; no clear D. The CDR3 has 15 amino acids. V was trimmed by 0 bases and J by 5 bases, leaving 10 bases between them. CDR1 is SEHNR and CDR2 is FQNEAQ in the germline V gene (reference sequence). The CDR3 is CASSLALGNTGELFF. The CDR3 nucleotides are TGTGCCAGCAGCTTAGCCCTAGGAAATACCGGGGAGCTGTTTTTT.

The chain links TRBV7-9 to TRBJ2-3; D might be TRBD2 (6 bases). Trimming removed 3 bases at V and 2 bases at J, with 15 bases between. CDR3 length: 16 residues. The germline CDR1 and CDR2 sequences are SEHNR and FQNEAQ (reference sequence). The CDR3 reads CASSLGGGVTTDTQYF. In DNA, the CDR3 is TGTGCCAGCAGCTTGGGAGGCGGAGTCACCACAGATACGCAGTATTTT.

This clonotype was counted between two and nine times. The chain has TRBV29-1 and TRBJ1-2; D uncertain. The V end was cut by 3 bases, the J end by 8 bases, with 22 bases between. The germline CDR1 and CDR2 sequences are SQVTM and ANQGSEA. CDR3 length equals 15 residues. DNA of the CDR3: TGCAGCGTTGAGGTTAACTCGGCGGTCCAGCAGGGCTACACCTTC. Its translation: CSVEVNSAVQQGYTF.

V usage is TRBV6-1 and J usage is TRBJ2-1; D is ambiguous. Trimming cost V 0 bases and J 4 bases, with 13 bases left between them. CDR1 and CDR2 from the germline V gene are MNHNS and SASEGT. The CDR3 covers 16 residues. The CDR3 here is CASSEALRPPYNEQFF. The CDR3 nucleotides are TGTGCCAGCAGTGAAGCGCTGAGGCCTCCGTACAATGAGCAGTTCTTC.

This clonotype was detected a few times. The V call is TRBV5-1, the J call TRBJ2-7; D remains ambiguous. There are 17 residues in the CDR3. V lost 4 bases and J 2 bases, leaving 22 bases between the germline ends. Germline V gene data show CDR1 as SGHRS and CDR2 as YFSETQ. This chain's CDR3 is CASSVGIRTPTPYEQYF. As DNA, the CDR3 is TGCGCCAGCAGCGTCGGTATCCGGACCCCTACCCCCTACGAGCAGTACTTC.

This clonotype showed up many times. The rearrangement links TRBV27 to TRBJ2-7; 7 bases align to TRBD1. This CDR3 region has 14 residues. CDR1 is MNHEY, CDR2 SMNVEV, per germline (reference sequence). With V trimmed by 7 bases and J by 7 bases, 13 bases remained unmatched. The CDR3 spells CASKPGQARGEQYF. CDR3 coding DNA: TGTGCCAGCAAGCCCGGACAGGCTCGGGGTGAGCAGTACTTC.

This clonotype has more than one count but fewer than ten. The V call is TRBV25-1, the J call TRBJ2-3; 7 bases line up with TRBD2. CDR1 is MGHDK and CDR2 is SYGVNS in the germline V gene. The ends lost 1 base at V and 2 bases at J; junction bases unmatched: 6. The CDR3 consists of 16 residues. CDR3 nucleotide sequence: TGTGCCAGCAGTGAATGGGAGGGACTGAACACAGATACGCAGTATTTT. Encoded protein: CASSEWEGLNTDTQYF.

Ten or more counts support this clonotype. This chain connects TRBV27 to TRBJ2-7, with a possible D match to TRBD2 (5 bases). Trimming removed 8 bases from V and 7 bases from J, with 21 bases in between. Germline CDR1 is MNHEY and CDR2 is SMNVEV (reference sequence). The CDR3 contains 14 residues. This CDR3 is CASDPRRQIYEQYF. The CDR3 DNA sequence: TGTGCCAGCGATCCCAGGAGGCAGATCTATGAGCAGTACTTC.

This chain's CDR3 is CSAPGWGTNTEAFF. In nucleotides, the CDR3 is TGCAGTGCTCCCGGATGGGGGACGAACACTGAAGCTTTCTTT. The chain joins TRBV20-1 to TRBJ1-1; D is perhaps TRBD1 (5 bases). Trimming took off 5 bases at V and 1 base at J, with 14 bases between the two ends. Germline values: CDR1 DFQATT, CDR2 SNEGSKA (reference sequence). CDR3 length: 14 residues.

This clonotype turned up a few times. The chain employs TRBV28 and TRBJ2-7; D not resolved. The CDR3 contains 11 residues. Trimming stripped 4 bases from V and 6 bases from J, with 7 bases between. In germline, CDR1 is MDHEN, CDR2 SYDVKM. The CDR3 DNA follows: TGTGCCAGCAGTTCCGCTATCGAGCAGTACTTC. It yields the protein CASSSAIEQYF.